These T cell receptor beta chains were read from a single sample in a study of T cell responses to AZD1222 COVID-19 vaccine. Profiling relied on immunoSEQ multiplex PCR, and the TCRdb table lists in-frame clones only, not all of them. This table holds around 100,000 clones, roughly 89% found once. The sample here was peripheral blood, taken on day 0 of AZD1222 vaccination. These receptors were obtained from an adult in good health. Each CDR3 is given with its conserved first and last residue. A D gene is named only where the DNA matches it firmly. Rows give clone size only sometimes, using once, few, many, or a class for an expanded clone.

v_gene: TRBV6-2/TRBV6-3
abundance: NA
j_gene: TRBJ1-5
d_gene: NA
CDR3aa: CASSSPGNQPQHF
CDR3nt: TGTGCCAGCAGTTCCCCAGGGAATCAGCCCCAGCATTTT

v_gene: TRBV27
abundance: NA
j_gene: TRBJ1-6
d_gene: NA
CDR3aa: CASSLSVGRDSPLHF
CDR3nt: TGTGCCAGCAGTTTATCTGTTGGGAGGGATTCACCCCTCCACTTT

v_gene: TRBV27
abundance: NA
j_gene: TRBJ2-2
d_gene: TRBD2
CDR3aa: CASSVTSGRHTGELFF
CDR3nt: TGTGCCAGCAGTGTGACTAGCGGGAGACATACCGGGGAGCTGTTTTTT

v_gene: TRBV7-9
abundance: NA
j_gene: TRBJ1-2
d_gene: NA
CDR3aa: CASTFHTTDLIGYTF
CDR3nt: TGTGCCAGCACCTTCCACACGACCGACCTGATTGGCTACACCTTC

v_gene: TRBV7-2
abundance: NA
j_gene: TRBJ2-5
d_gene: TRBD1
CDR3aa: CASSSAGTGKETQYF
CDR3nt: TGTGCCAGCAGCTCCGCCGGGACAGGGAAAGAGACCCAGTACTTC

v_gene: TRBV7-2
abundance: NA
j_gene: TRBJ2-3
d_gene: NA
CDR3aa: CASSLAPADTQYF
CDR3nt: TGTGCCAGCAGCTTAGCGCCCGCCGATACGCAGTATTTT

v_gene: TRBV7-9
abundance: NA
j_gene: TRBJ2-7
d_gene: NA
CDR3aa: CASSSGRYYEQYF
CDR3nt: TGTGCCAGCAGCTCGGGACGGTACTACGAGCAGTACTTC

v_gene: TRBV5-1
abundance: NA
j_gene: TRBJ2-2
d_gene: TRBD1
CDR3aa: CASSENPGTGNTGELFF
CDR3nt: TGCGCCAGCAGCGAGAATCCCGGGACAGGGAACACCGGGGAGCTGTTTTTT

v_gene: TRBV6-5
abundance: NA
j_gene: TRBJ1-2
d_gene: NA
CDR3aa: CASVKGRGYGYTF
CDR3nt: TGTGCCAGCGTAAAGGGGCGAGGCTATGGCTACACCTTC

v_gene: TRBV7-6
abundance: medium-sized
j_gene: TRBJ2-7
d_gene: NA
CDR3aa: CASSSGPNYEQYF
CDR3nt: TGTGCCAGCAGCTCGGGGCCCAACTACGAGCAGTACTTC

v_gene: TRBV2
abundance: NA
j_gene: TRBJ2-2
d_gene: NA
CDR3aa: CASSAYTGELFF
CDR3nt: TGTGCCAGCAGTGCGTACACCGGGGAGCTGTTTTTT

v_gene: TRBV2
abundance: NA
j_gene: TRBJ2-5
d_gene: TRBD2
CDR3aa: CASSVLAGGETQYF
CDR3nt: TGTGCCAGCAGTGTACTAGCGGGTGGGGAGACCCAGTACTTC

v_gene: TRBV7-6
abundance: NA
j_gene: TRBJ1-2
d_gene: TRBD1
CDR3aa: CASSPYLGGRLYGYTF
CDR3nt: TGTGCCAGCAGCCCTTACCTAGGGGGCCGCCTCTATGGCTACACCTTC